This T cell receptor (beta chain) was obtained from a study of tumor and adjacent non-tumor tissue in lung cancer. The overall study: There were around eleven adenocarcinoma, 2 squamous cell carcinoma and 1 small cell lung cancer cases.

This sample's RNA came from whole unsorted tissue. The normal lung tissue was taken more than 3 cm from the tumor edge. The library came from three nested PCR rounds adapted from ARM-PCR protocols. A single record per CDR3 protein comes from TCRdb applying MiXCR to the multiplex PCR reads. The sample contains fewer than 100,000 distinct CDR3 sequences, approximately 78% of which appear only once. Study-wide results and limits: Normal lung showed higher cumulative top 100 clone frequency than tumor. Compared with tumor, normal lung showed significantly lower TCR diversity.

Points on this clonotype: Its antigen is currently unknown.

This CDR3 has 12 amino acids. V was trimmed by 7 bases and J by 6 bases, leaving 15 bases between them. From germline, CDR1 is SQVTM and CDR2 ANQGSEA. This clonotype was sampled from a man between 60 and 75 years old with non-small cell lung cancer. Sequencing used distant non-tumor lung tissue. The J gene is TRBJ1-1, the V gene TRBV29-1; perhaps TRBD1 as D (6 bases). This CDR3 is CSAREGEAEAFF. As DNA, the CDR3 is TGCAGCGCCCGAGAGGGGGAAGCTGAAGCTTTCTTT.